This TCR beta chain was recorded in a study of cytomegalovirus exposure and HLA in healthy donors. Per germline, CDR1 SGHRS and CDR2 YFSETQ. The CDR3 consists of 16 residues. V shed 1 base and J 4 bases; nucleotides not matched to a gene: 8. Profiled with immunoSEQ multiplex PCR; TCRdb holds only in-frame clones, not every one. Of hundreds of thousands of clones in the sample, about nine tenths were seen once. Among the 110 or so subjects of the validation cohort, separate from the approximately 670-subject first cohort, were the donors. Sequenced: PBMCs. This clonotype was obtained from a woman aged 18-29 years in good health and CMV-seronegative. This sequence joins TRBV5-1 and TRBJ2-1; TRBD2 agrees at 7 bases. The CDR3 DNA follows: TGCGCCAGCAGCTTGATCGCGGCTAGCGGTTACAATGAGCAGTTCTTC. Translated: CASSLIAASGYNEQFF.